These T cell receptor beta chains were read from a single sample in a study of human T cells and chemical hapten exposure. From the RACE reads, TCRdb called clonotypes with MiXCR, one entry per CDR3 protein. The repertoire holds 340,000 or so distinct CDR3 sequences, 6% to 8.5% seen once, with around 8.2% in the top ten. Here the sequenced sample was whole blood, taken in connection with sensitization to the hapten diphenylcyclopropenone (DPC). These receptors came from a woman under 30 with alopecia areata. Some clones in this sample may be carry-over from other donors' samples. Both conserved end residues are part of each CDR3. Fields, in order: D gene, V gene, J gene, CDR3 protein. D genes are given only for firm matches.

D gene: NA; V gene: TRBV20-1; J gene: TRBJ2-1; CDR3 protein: CSARDLRGDLLRDEQFF
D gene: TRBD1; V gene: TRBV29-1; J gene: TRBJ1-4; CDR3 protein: CSVEVQGGLFF
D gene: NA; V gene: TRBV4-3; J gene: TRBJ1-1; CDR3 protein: CASSQDMGQGVNTEAFF
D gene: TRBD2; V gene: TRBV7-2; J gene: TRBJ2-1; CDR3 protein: CASSLSIAGGLNEQFF
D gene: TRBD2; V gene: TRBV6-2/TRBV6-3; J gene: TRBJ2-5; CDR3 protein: CASSYSTLAGASFSLYQETQYF
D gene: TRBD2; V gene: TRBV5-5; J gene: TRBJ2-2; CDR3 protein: CASSPWRGGHSGELFF
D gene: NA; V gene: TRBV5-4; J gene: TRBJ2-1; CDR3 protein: CASSLGTLTNEQFF
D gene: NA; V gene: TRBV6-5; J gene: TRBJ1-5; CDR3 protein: CASSYSSSVSNQPQHF
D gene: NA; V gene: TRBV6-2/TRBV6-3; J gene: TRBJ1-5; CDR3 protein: CASSYGAVGQPQHF
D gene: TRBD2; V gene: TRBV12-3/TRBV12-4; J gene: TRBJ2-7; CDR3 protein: CASSKRGAQYEQYF
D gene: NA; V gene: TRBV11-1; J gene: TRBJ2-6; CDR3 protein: CASAVPSGANVLTF
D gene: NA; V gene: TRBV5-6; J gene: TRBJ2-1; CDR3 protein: CASSIRQVSYNEQFF
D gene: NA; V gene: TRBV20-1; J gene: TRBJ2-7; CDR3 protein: CSASPGHPYEQYF
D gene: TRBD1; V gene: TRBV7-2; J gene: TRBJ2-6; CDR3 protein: CASSLVVGQGYSGANVLTF
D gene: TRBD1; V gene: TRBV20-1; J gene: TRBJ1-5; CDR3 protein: CSARDLSGTGNQPQHF
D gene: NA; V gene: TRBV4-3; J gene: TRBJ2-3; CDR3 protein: CASSRRLEPDTQYF
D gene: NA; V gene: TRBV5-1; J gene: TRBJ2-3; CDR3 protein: CASRRDATDTQYF
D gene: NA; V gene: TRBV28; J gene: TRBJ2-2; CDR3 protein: CASSWDIANTGELFF
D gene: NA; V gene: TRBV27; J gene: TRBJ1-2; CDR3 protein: CASSHPNSRGGYTF
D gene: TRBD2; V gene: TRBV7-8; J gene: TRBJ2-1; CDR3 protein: CASSLARPPAGGPKFF
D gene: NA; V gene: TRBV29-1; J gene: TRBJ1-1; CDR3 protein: CSVWPGETEAFF
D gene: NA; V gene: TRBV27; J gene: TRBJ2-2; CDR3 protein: CASSLRVSSGTGELFF
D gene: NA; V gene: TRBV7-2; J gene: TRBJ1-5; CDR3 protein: CASSPQGPPQHF
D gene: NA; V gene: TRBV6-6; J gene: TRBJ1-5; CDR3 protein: CSTIRDTNQPQHF
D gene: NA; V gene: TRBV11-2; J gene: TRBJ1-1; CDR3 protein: CASSLALGGTDTEAFF
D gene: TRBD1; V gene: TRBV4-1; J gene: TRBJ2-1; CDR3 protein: CASSQDSPGGFSYNEQFF
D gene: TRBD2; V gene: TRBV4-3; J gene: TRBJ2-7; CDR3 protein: CASSQDRLAGGRSYEQYF
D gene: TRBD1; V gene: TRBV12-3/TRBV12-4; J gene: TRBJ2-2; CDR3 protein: CASIPTGSVGELFF